Listed here are 27 T cell receptor beta chains from one sample, sequenced in a study of metastatic and nonmetastatic thyroid tumors. TCRdb reassembled clones from the PCR reads with MiXCR. The sample has approximately 50,000 clones, roughly 3.9% seen once. Patients underwent thyroid surgery, and none had received any treatment before it. Sample: blood. These TCRs come from a female donor with papillary thyroid cancer or a benign thyroid nodule (not recorded which). Some clones in this sample may be carry-over from other donors' samples.

This clone was seen a single time. At one end, the junction sequence differs from germline, possibly due to a read error. The chain links TRBV19 to TRBJ1-1, with no clear D. Germline V CDR1 and CDR2: LNHDA, SQIVND (reference sequence). The CDR3 has 14 amino acids. The CDR3 DNA reads TGTGCCAATAGTATAACGACAAGCACCACTGAAGCTTGCTTT. Amino acids: CANSITTSTTEACF.

This clone was detected many times. A much larger clone lies one base from this, so it may be a read error. The chain employs TRBV24-1 and TRBJ2-3; D not resolved. The germline V gene has CDR1 KGHDR and CDR2 SFDVKD. The CDR3 spans 16 residues. CDR3 amino acids: CAASDFEAPAPDTQYF. The CDR3 DNA reads TGTGCCGCCAGTGATTTTGAGGCCCCGGCCCCAGATACGCAGTATTTT.

This clone was detected ten times or more. The chain joins TRBV7-9 to TRBJ1-1; 8 bases match TRBD1. Germline CDR1 and CDR2: SEHNR and FQNEAQ (reference sequence). The ends lost 4 bases at V and 5 bases at J; junction bases unmatched: 6. The CDR3 is 14 residues long. The CDR3 nucleotides are TGTGCCAGCAGCTCCGACAGGGGTCATACTGAAGCTTTCTTT. Translated, it gives CASSSDRGHTEAFF.

Notes on this clone: At one end the junction does not follow the germline gene, possibly because of a read error. The chain couples TRBV14 to TRBJ2-1; 9 bases agree with TRBD2. Germline V gives CDR1 SGHDN, CDR2 FVKESK. This CDR3 spans 19 amino acids. In nucleotides, the CDR3 is TGTGCCAGCAGCCCGAACGTGGCGTTCGTCTCTAGCGGGACGGCAGAGCGGTTCTTC. Amino acids: CASSPNVAFVSSGTAERFF.

There are a few counts of this clone. The chain employs TRBV6-1 and TRBJ1-4, with D perhaps matching TRBD1 (5 bases). Germline V gene data show CDR1 as MNHNS and CDR2 as SASEGT. The length of the CDR3 is 13 residues. Trimming shortened V by 6 bases and J by 7 bases, and 12 bases separated the two germline ends. This CDR3 is CASRRDSSEKLFF. In nucleotides, the CDR3 is TGTGCCAGCAGGAGAGACAGCTCTGAAAAACTGTTTTTT.

The table lists this clone with a few counts. The gene calls are TRBV7-2 and TRBJ2-1; D ambiguous. V was trimmed by 0 bases and J by 1 base, leaving 4 bases between them. Germline V CDR1 and CDR2: SGHTA, FQGNSA. The CDR3 has 14 residues. The CDR3 nucleotides read TGTGCCAGCAGCTTAGCCTTTTCCTACAATGAGCAGTTCTTC. Translated: CASSLAFSYNEQFF.

This clone is judged medium-sized. The V gene is TRBV6-1, the J gene TRBJ2-3; TRBD1 agrees at 11 bases. Per the germline V gene, CDR1 is MNHNS and CDR2 is SASEGT. V was clipped by 3 bases and J by 4 bases; unmatched bases: 3. CDR3 length equals 15 residues. DNA for the CDR3: TGTGCCAGCAGTGACGGGACAGGGGGATCAGATACGCAGTATTTT. This gives the protein CASSDGTGGSDTQYF.

As for this clone: A much more abundant neighbour one base away suggests this may be a read error. This chain links TRBV6-8 with TRBJ1-5; D is unclear. This CDR3 has 15 amino acids. Germline assignment: CDR1 MNHGY and CDR2 SAAAGT. CDR3 DNA: TGCGCCAGCAGGACGATCGACCGGGTTCGGCAGCACCAGCATTTT. It codes for CASRTIDRVRQHQHF.

This clone was picked up a small number of times. J is TRBJ2-3 and V is TRBV5-1, with TRBD2 matching over 13 bases. This CDR3 contains 16 residues. CDR1 is SGHRS and CDR2 is YFSETQ in the germline V gene. Trimming cost V 3 bases and J 2 bases; bases outside gene matches: 3. CDR3 loop: CASSSGLAGTTDTQYF. The CDR3 bases are TGCGCCAGCAGCTCGGGACTAGCGGGAACCACAGATACGCAGTATTTT.

This clone was counted between two and nine times. The V and J genes are TRBV12-3 or TRBV12-4 and TRBJ2-7; no clear D gene. The CDR3 length is 14 residues. The V gene lost 7 bases and the J gene lost 2 bases, with 15 bases spanning the gap. The CDR3 nucleotides read TGTGCCAGCACCCTACTCCCCAACCCCTACGAGCAGTACTTC. It encodes CASTLLPNPYEQYF.

This clone was observed many times. The chain combines TRBV5-1 with TRBJ2-3, with D unresolved. The CDR3 runs to 14 residues. Germline V lookup: CDR1 SGHRS, CDR2 YFSETQ. Between the trimmed V and J ends, which lost 0 bases and 2 bases, there was a span of 7 bases. CDR3 sequence (DNA): TGCGCCAGCAGCTTGGCGGAGAACACAGATACGCAGTATTTT. Translating it yields CASSLAENTDTQYF.

This clone was observed at least ten times. This chain links TRBV12-3 or TRBV12-4 with TRBJ1-1; TRBD1 might be the D (6 bases). Deletions cut 5 bases from V and 1 base from J, with 14 bases between. The CDR3 spans 15 residues. In DNA, the CDR3 is TGTGCCAGCAGTACATCGGGACATAAGAACACTGAAGCTTTCTTT. Encoded protein: CASSTSGHKNTEAFF.

This clone has a handful of counts. At one of its ends the junction is not consistent with the germline gene, which may arise from a read error. J is TRBJ2-3 and V is TRBV10-2, with 9 bases identical to TRBD2. The V gene's germline CDR1 is WSHSY and CDR2 SAAADI. The CDR3 runs to 13 residues. The CDR3 DNA follows: TGCGCCATCAGTCGCCTAGCGGGACATACGCAGTATTTT. Amino acids: CAISRLAGHTQYF.

This clone was detected a few times. The chain has TRBV2 and TRBJ1-6, with TRBD1 matching over 8 bases. Germline V gives CDR1 SNHLY, CDR2 FYNNEI. J lost 19 bases, V lost 7 bases, and 9 bases had no gene match. This CDR3 is 11 amino acids long. Here the CDR3 DNA reads TGTGCCAGCATCCGGGGACAGGAATTTCACTTT. It translates to CASIRGQEFHF.

This clone came up many times. The V and J genes are TRBV18 and TRBJ2-1; D is uncertain. Germline V CDR1 and CDR2: KGHSH, LQKENI. This CDR3 is built from 12 residues. Trimming cost V 2 bases and J 7 bases, with 6 bases left between them. DNA for the CDR3: TGTGCCAGCTCACCATCAGAGAATGAGCAGTTCTTC. Protein: CASSPSENEQFF.

The table lists this clone with many counts. The chain joins TRBV7-3 to TRBJ2-7, with 9 bases that match TRBD1. CDR3 length: 14 residues. V lost 5 bases, J lost 2 bases, and 4 bases stayed unmatched. Germline V gene lookup returns CDR1 SGHTA and CDR2 FQGTGA. In DNA form, the CDR3 reads TGTGCCAGCAGCCTAAACAGGGGGCCCTACGAGCAGTACTTC. It encodes CASSLNRGPYEQYF.

V is TRBV5-1 and J is TRBJ2-7; the D gene is possibly TRBD2 (5 bases). Between the trimmed V and J ends, which lost 0 bases and 6 bases, there was a span of 16 bases. This CDR3 has 15 amino acids. Germline V lookup: CDR1 SGHRS, CDR2 YFSETQ. The CDR3 loop reads CASSLAVPERGEQYF. The CDR3 region has the DNA TGCGCCAGCAGCTTGGCCGTTCCCGAACGGGGCGAGCAGTACTTC.

This clone was detected only a few times. The rearrangement uses TRBV7-3 and TRBJ2-7; 7 positions agree with TRBD1. The ends lost 8 bases at V and 2 bases at J; junction bases unmatched: 9. Germline loops: CDR1 SGHTA, CDR2 FQGTGA. The length of the CDR3 is 14 residues. The CDR3 sequence: CASYPTGSPYEQYF. CDR3 bases: TGTGCCAGCTACCCGACAGGGAGCCCCTACGAGCAGTACTTC. The entire variable domain, with the rest obtained from reference TRBV7-3 and TRBJ2-7, is as follows: GAGVSQTPSNKVTEKGKYVELRCDPISGHTALYWYRQSLGQGPEFLIYFQGTGAADDSGLPNDRFFAVRPEGSVSTLKIQRTERGDSAVYLCASYPTGSPYEQYFGPGTRLTVT.

At least ten counts were recorded for this clone. The chain employs TRBV5-1 and TRBJ1-1; tentatively, D is TRBD1 (6 bases). CDR3 length: 13 residues. The V and J ends lost 4 bases and 4 bases respectively, with 11 bases between them. Germline V CDR1 and CDR2: SGHRS, YFSETQ. The CDR3 sequence: CASSPDSPTEAFF. Here the CDR3 DNA reads TGCGCCAGCAGCCCGGACAGCCCCACTGAAGCTTTCTTT.

This clone appeared many times. V and J are TRBV29-1 and TRBJ1-2; TRBD1 agrees at 7 bases. The germline gives CDR1 SQVTM, CDR2 ANQGSEA. The length of the CDR3 is 12 residues. With 5 bases clipped from V and 1 base from J, the junction kept 1 base outside the gene matches. CDR3 nucleotides: TGCAGCGTTCGGGACAGTAACTATGGCTACACCTTC. Translated, it gives CSVRDSNYGYTF.

The rearrangement links TRBV28 to TRBJ2-1, with TRBD1 matching over 8 bases. Looked up from germline, CDR1 is MDHEN and CDR2 is SYDVKM. The CDR3 contains 14 residues. In DNA form, the CDR3 reads TGTGCGACCCTCGGGACAGGAGGGTACAATGAGCAGTTCTTC. Translation: CATLGTGGYNEQFF.

The V call is TRBV27, the J call TRBJ2-2, with 9 bases matching TRBD1. The ends lost 6 bases at V and 4 bases at J; junction bases unmatched: 6. Germline assignment: CDR1 MNHEY and CDR2 SMNVEV (reference sequence). CDR3 length: 15 amino acids. This CDR3 reads CASRAGTGFTGELFF. The CDR3 DNA reads as TGTGCCAGCAGGGCCGGGACAGGGTTCACCGGGGAGCTGTTTTTT.

In its sample, this clone was seen many times. V is TRBV7-9 and J is TRBJ2-2; D gene unclear. V was pared by 5 bases and J by 2 bases, with 9 bases between. The CDR3 runs 14 residues. Germline V CDR1 and CDR2: SEHNR, FQNEAQ (reference sequence). CDR3: CASSPQPNTGELFF. CDR3 sequence (DNA): TGTGCCAGCAGCCCGCAACCTAACACCGGGGAGCTGTTTTTT.

The J gene is TRBJ2-3, the V gene TRBV27; TRBD2 agrees at 14 bases. The V gene end was trimmed by 5 bases and the J gene end by 3 bases; junction bases not matched to a gene: 10. Germline CDR1 MNHEY, CDR2 SMNVEV (reference sequence). The CDR3 consists of 18 residues. CDR3: CASSPGLAGVRFTDTQYF. CDR3 nucleotide sequence: TGTGCCAGCAGTCCGGGACTAGCGGGAGTTAGGTTTACAGATACGCAGTATTTT.

This clone came up many times. V and J are TRBV11-2 and TRBJ2-7; D gene ambiguous. V was clipped by 1 base and J by 2 bases, with 9 bases between them. This CDR3 has 14 residues. Germline CDR1 reads SGHAT; CDR2 reads FQNNGV. The CDR3 is CASSLVDGTYEQYF. The DNA for the CDR3 is TGTGCCAGCAGCTTAGTTGACGGAACCTACGAGCAGTACTTC.

In regard to this clone: The junction departs from germline at one end; a sequencing error may be responsible. This chain joins TRBV24-1 and TRBJ2-3, with D possibly being TRBD1 (6 bases). Germline V CDR1 and CDR2: KGHDR, SFDVKD. There are 13 residues in the CDR3. CDR3 in DNA: TGTGTCACCCATGTACAGGGTACAGATACGCAGTATTTT. Translating gives CVTHVQGTDTQYF.

This clone occurred a few times. A single base separates this from a much larger clone, so it may be a read error. V usage is TRBV5-1 and J usage is TRBJ1-4; the D is unclear. From germline, CDR1 is SGHRS and CDR2 YFSETQ. The CDR3 has 15 residues. This CDR3 is CASSLGANSGEKLSF. In DNA form, the CDR3 reads TGCGCCAGCAGCTTGGGAGCCAACTCTGGGGAAAAACTGTCTTTT.